This note documents a single TCR beta chain sequence. This sample stems from a study of T-cell reconstitution after alpha-beta-depleted transplantation in children. Unique molecular identifiers featured in how the TCRbeta library was prepared. MiXCR was run by TCRdb on the PCR reads, yielding one entry per CDR3 protein. The sample yields a few hundred thousand distinct CDR3 sequences, 20% seen once. This CDR3 comprises 13 residues. Germline CDR1 DFQATT, CDR2 SNEGSKA (reference sequence). V dropped 5 bases and J dropped 5 bases, with 13 bases sitting between them. The source was PBMCs from the stem cell graft donor, collected from the stem cell graft. The sequence was obtained from a human donor who donated a stem cell graft to a child with acute myeloid leukemia. This chain links TRBV20-1 with TRBJ2-1; no clear D gene. CDR3 coding DNA: TGCAGTGCTGCCCCCCCGGCCAACAATGAGCAGTTCTTC. It is translated as CSAAPPANNEQFF.